The clone carrying this TCR beta chain was counted a few times. This sample was included in a study of patients and donors after allogeneic stem cell transplantation. Trimming took off 5 bases at V and 5 bases at J, with 12 bases between the two ends. The germline V gene encodes CDR1 SGHTA and CDR2 FQGNSA. The CDR3 has 14 amino acids. In TCRdb, the RT-PCR reads were re-called with MiXCR into one record per CDR3 protein. The table lists about 960,000 distinct CDR3 sequences, over 15% of them singletons. Material: blood, either unsorted or a sorted T cell fraction (not recorded which). The source is a human donor who was either an allogeneic HSCT recipient or a stem cell or donor lymphocyte infusion donor (not recorded which). It is not recorded whose cells these are; they may come from a transplant donor. V usage is TRBV7-2 and J usage is TRBJ2-2; D is ambiguous. Here the CDR3 reads CASSLNLETGELFF. CDR3 coding DNA: TGTGCCAGCAGCCTGAATCTCGAAACCGGGGAGCTGTTTTTT.